These T cell receptor beta chains were read from a single sample in a study of blood T cell repertoires in COVID-19. Generated by immunoSEQ multiplex PCR, the TCRdb table keeps only in-frame clones and is missing some. The data hold 200,000 to 250,000 clones, with about nine tenths observed a single time. Sequenced material: peripheral blood. The source of these receptors is a woman between 40 and 55 years old with acute or convalescent COVID-19. Both conserved end residues are part of each CDR3. D genes are given only for firm matches.

>TRBJ2-3|TRBV5-8|13|NA
CASSLDGGGPQYF
TGTGCCAGCAGCTTGGACGGAGGAGGCCCGCAGTATTTT
>TRBJ1-3|TRBV9|15|NA
CASSVEPIRGNTIYF
TGTGCCAGCAGCGTAGAACCCATCAGGGGAAACACCATATATTTT
>TRBJ1-3|TRBV11-2|16|TRBD1
CASSAGTGPTGNTIYF
TGTGCCAGCAGCGCCGGGACAGGGCCTACTGGAAACACCATATATTTT
>TRBJ2-5|TRBV9|16|NA
CASSPRSLAPQETQYF
TGTGCCAGCAGCCCGCGGTCCCTAGCCCCCCAAGAGACCCAGTACTTC
>TRBJ2-3|TRBV2|14|TRBD2
CASSESGGADTQYF
TGTGCCAGCAGTGAATCGGGGGGGGCCGATACGCAGTATTTT
>TRBJ1-4|TRBV5-1|13|NA
CASSTGMDEKLFF
TGCGCCAGCTCAACGGGTATGGATGAAAAACTGTTTTTT
>TRBJ2-3|TRBV19|18|TRBD2
CASSDSSGTSGVRDTQYF
TGTGCCAGTAGCGATTCGTCCGGGACTAGCGGGGTGAGAGATACGCAGTATTTT
>TRBJ1-4|TRBV6-5|16|NA
CASSWAKDGRGEKLFF
TGTGCCAGCAGTTGGGCTAAGGACGGACGGGGTGAAAAACTGTTTTTT
>TRBJ1-1|TRBV18|15|TRBD1
CASSPTFDRGSKAFF
TGTGCCAGCTCACCAACGTTCGACAGGGGGTCTAAAGCTTTCTTT
>TRBJ2-1|TRBV9|18|TRBD2
CASSARGLAGGPHNEQFF
TGTGCCAGCAGCGCTCGCGGACTAGCGGGGGGGCCTCACAATGAGCAGTTCTTC
>TRBJ2-1|TRBV18|19|TRBD1
CASSPGGTGRAQRRDEQFF
TGTGCCAGCTCACCAGGGGGGACAGGGCGGGCCCAACGAAGGGATGAGCAGTTCTTC